The 22 T cell receptor beta chains reported below all come from one sample, sequenced in a study of cytomegalovirus exposure and HLA in healthy donors. In the PCR, 60 Vbeta and 13 Jbeta primers were used. The table came from immunoSEQ multiplex PCR; TCRdb's copy has only in-frame clones and leaves some out. The table records some 200,000 clones, approximately 83% of them present only once. Sequenced input: PBMCs. Receptor source: a boy aged 2 to 10 in good health and CMV-seronegative.

The chain links TRBV5-6 to TRBJ2-3, with TRBD2 identical over 10 bases. Trimming removed 4 bases from V and 5 bases from J; junction bases left unmatched: 7. The CDR3 is 15 amino acids. The germline CDR1 and CDR2 sequences are SGHDT and YYEEEE. The CDR3, as DNA: TGTGCCAGCAGCCACCCTAGCGGGAGCGGAGATACGCAGTATTTT. Translation: CASSHPSGSGDTQYF.

The genes are TRBV6-5 and TRBJ2-7; weak D call: TRBD2 (5 bases). V was pared by 0 bases and J by 2 bases, with 8 bases between. The CDR3 is made up of 14 amino acids. Germline V gives CDR1 MNHEY, CDR2 SVGAGI. The CDR3: CASSYSEGPYEQYV. The CDR3 nucleotides read TGTGCCAGCAGTTACTCCGAGGGCCCCTACGAGCAGTACGTC.

The chain's CDR3 is CASSLDDGALYEQYF. The CDR3 coding sequence is TGTGCCAGCAGCCTAGATGACGGAGCCCTCTACGAGCAGTACTTC. V gene TRBV2 combines with J gene TRBJ2-7; D remains ambiguous. The length of the CDR3 is 15 residues. V lost 6 bases and J 3 bases, leaving 18 bases between the germline ends. Germline V gene sequence: CDR1 SNHLY, CDR2 FYNNEI.

The chain joins TRBV6-1 to TRBJ2-5; 9 nucleotides agree with TRBD1. CDR1 and CDR2 (germline): MNHNS, SASEGT. The V segment lost 4 bases and the J segment 1 base; nucleotides outside the gene matches: 10. The length of the CDR3 is 17 residues. The CDR3 here is CASSVGTGKIPQETQYF. Written as DNA, the CDR3 is TGTGCCAGCAGTGTGGGGACAGGGAAAATACCCCAAGAGACCCAGTACTTC.

This clone was counted between two and nine times. The gene calls are TRBV5-6 and TRBJ1-1; unclear D gene. This CDR3 has 13 residues. Trimming left V 2 bases short and J 3 bases short, with 8 bases between. The germline gives CDR1 SGHDT, CDR2 YYEEEE. CDR3 loop: CASSFQMYTEAFF. CDR3 nucleotides: TGTGCCAGCAGCTTCCAGATGTACACTGAAGCTTTCTTT.

V usage is TRBV7-6 and J usage is TRBJ2-7, with 8 bases aligning to TRBD2. Germline V gives CDR1 SGHVS, CDR2 FNYEAQ. The V segment lost 5 bases and the J segment 7 bases; nucleotides outside the gene matches: 16. The CDR3 totals 16 residues. CDR3 region: CASSPRQSGGGLEQYF. The CDR3 DNA follows: TGTGCCAGCAGCCCCCGCCAGAGCGGGGGAGGCCTAGAGCAGTACTTC. Variable domain in full (rest from reference TRBV7-6 and TRBJ2-7): GAGVSQSPRYKVTKRGQDVALRCDPISGHVSLYWYRQALGQGPEFLTYFNYEAQQDKSGLPNDRFSAERPEGSISTLTIQRTEQRDSAMYRCASSPRQSGGGLEQYFGPGTRLTVT.

This rearrangement joins TRBV5-1 to TRBJ1-1; no definite D call. From germline, CDR1 is SGHRS and CDR2 YFSETQ. The CDR3 has 14 amino acids. Trimming pared 4 bases from V and 1 base from J, leaving 11 bases between. CDR3 protein: CASSPEAGNTEAFF. CDR3 sequence (DNA): TGCGCCAGCAGCCCGGAGGCAGGGAACACTGAAGCTTTCTTT.

This sequence joins TRBV7-9 and TRBJ2-5, with D maybe TRBD2 (6 bases). Germline V CDR1 and CDR2: SEHNR, FQNEAQ (reference sequence). This CDR3 region has 14 residues. The germline V and J ends were trimmed by 4 bases and 2 bases, with 11 bases remaining between them. CDR3 bases: TGTGCCAGCAGCTCCCCGGGACTTCAAGAGACCCAGTACTTC. As protein: CASSSPGLQETQYF.

The chain joins TRBV19 to TRBJ1-2, with 9 bases that match TRBD1. The CDR3 contains 17 residues. J was trimmed by 6 bases and V by 2 bases; bases with no gene match: 13. Germline CDR1 LNHDA, CDR2 SQIVND (reference sequence). The CDR3 reads CASSIRLSGDRANGYTF. DNA for the CDR3: TGTGCCAGTAGTATAAGGTTGAGCGGGGACAGGGCAAATGGCTACACCTTC.

This chain links TRBV30 with TRBJ2-2, with 10 bases aligning to TRBD2. Unmatched junction bases numbered 3, after V lost 5 bases and J lost 6 bases. Germline V CDR1 and CDR2: GTSNPN, SVGIG (reference sequence). This CDR3 spans 13 amino acids. CDR3 loop: CAWQSGGAGELFF. The CDR3 DNA is TGTGCCTGGCAAAGCGGGGGGGCCGGGGAGCTGTTTTTT. Based on the CDR3 plus reference TRBV30 and TRBJ2-2, the full variable domain is SQTIHQWPATLVQPVGSPLSLECTVEGTSNPNLYWYRQAAGRGLQLLFYSVGIGQISSEVPQNLSASRPQDRQFILSSKKLLLSDSGFYLCAWQSGGAGELFFGEGSRLTVL.

This chain joins TRBV9 and TRBJ2-2; perhaps TRBD1 as D (6 bases). CDR3 length: 17 amino acids. The V end was cut by 6 bases, the J end by 3 bases, with 21 bases between. The germline CDR1 and CDR2 sequences are SGDLS and YYNGEE. This CDR3 is CASNPSPTGSYTGELFF. CDR3 DNA sequence: TGTGCCAGCAACCCCTCCCCCACAGGGTCGTACACCGGGGAGCTGTTTTTT. Full variable domain (missing parts from reference TRBV9 and TRBJ2-2): DSGVTQTPKHLITATGQRVTLRCSPRSGDLSVYWYQQSLDQGLQFLIQYYNGEERAKGNILERFSAQQFPDLHSELNLSSLELGDSALYFCASNPSPTGSYTGELFFGEGSRLTVL.

The rearrangement uses TRBV5-1 and TRBJ1-2; D perhaps matches TRBD1 (5 bases). The CDR3 loop spans 14 amino acids. Trimming removed 4 bases at V and 4 bases at J, with 14 bases between. CDR1 and CDR2 (germline): SGHRS, YFSETQ. The CDR3 sequence is CASSPAGGSYGYTF. The CDR3 DNA sequence: TGCGCCAGCAGCCCCGCCGGGGGGTCCTATGGCTACACCTTC.

The gene calls are TRBV5-1 and TRBJ2-3; 10 positions agree with TRBD2. CDR1 and CDR2 (germline): SGHRS, YFSETQ. The V gene end was trimmed by 4 bases and the J gene end by 2 bases; junction bases not matched to a gene: 4. CDR3 length equals 15 residues. CDR3 residues: CASSNGLAATDTQYF. CDR3 DNA sequence: TGCGCCAGCAGCAATGGACTAGCGGCCACAGATACGCAGTATTTT. The variable domain in full, completed from reference TRBV5-1 and TRBJ2-3, reads KAGVTQTPRYLIKTRGQQVTLSCSPISGHRSVSWYQQTPGQGLQFLFEYFSETQRNKGNFPGRFSGRQFSNSRSEMNVSTLELGDSALYLCASSNGLAATDTQYFGPGTRLTVL.

This chain links TRBV29-1 with TRBJ1-2, with 8 nucleotides matching TRBD1. V dropped 8 bases and J dropped 4; count of bases not matched to a gene: 9. The CDR3 consists of 13 residues. Germline V gene sequence: CDR1 SQVTM, CDR2 ANQGSEA. The CDR3 region has the DNA TGCAGCTTTCGGACAGGGAGGTCCTATGGCTACACCTTC. This sequence encodes CSFRTGRSYGYTF. Combining the CDR3 with reference TRBV29-1 and TRBJ1-2 gives the whole variable domain SAVISQKPSRDICQRGTSLTIQCQVDSQVTMMFWYRQQPGQSLTLIATANQGSEATYESGFVIDKFPISRPNLTFSTLTVSNMSPEDSSIYLCSFRTGRSYGYTFGSGTRLTVV.

V is TRBV5-4 and J is TRBJ1-1; a possible D gene is TRBD1 (6 bases). Germline V lookup: CDR1 SGHNT, CDR2 YYREEE (reference sequence). V dropped 4 bases and J dropped 1 base, with 17 bases sitting between them. The CDR3 length is 16 residues. CDR3: CASSRTEGWRNTEAFF. In DNA, the CDR3 is TGTGCCAGCAGCCGGACAGAAGGTTGGCGGAACACTGAAGCTTTCTTT. The variable domain in full, completed from reference TRBV5-4 and TRBJ1-1, reads ETGVTQSPTHLIKTRGQQVTLRCSSQSGHNTVSWYQQALGQGPQFIFQYYREEENGRGNFPPRFSGLQFPNYSSELNVNALELDDSALYLCASSRTEGWRNTEAFFGQGTRLTVV.

In its sample, this clone was seen a few times. The chain has TRBV6-1 and TRBJ2-7; D is unresolved. The CDR3 contains 10 residues. V was trimmed by 7 bases and J by 1 base, leaving 2 bases between them. The germline CDR1 and CDR2 sequences are MNHNS and SASEGT. The CDR3 sequence is CASTSYEQYF. DNA for the CDR3: TGTGCCAGCACGTCCTACGAGCAGTACTTC.

This rearrangement joins TRBV7-8 to TRBJ1-3; a possible D gene is TRBD1 (5 bases). This CDR3 contains 14 residues. Germline V gives CDR1 SGHVS, CDR2 FQNEAQ. Between the trimmed V and J ends, which lost 3 bases and 0 bases, there was a span of 6 bases. For the CDR3, the DNA is TGTGCCAGCAGCTTGACAGTCTCTGGAAACACCATATATTTT. It translates to CASSLTVSGNTIYF.

The chain carries TRBV5-4 and TRBJ2-1, with D maybe TRBD1 (6 bases). V was cut by 4 bases and J by 6 bases, with 20 bases left in between. CDR3 size: 16 residues. Germline CDR1 and CDR2: SGHNT and YYREEE (reference sequence). Here the CDR3 DNA reads TGTGCCAGCAGCCAGGAAGGCACAGGGCGCTCCAATGAGCAGTTCTTC. Translated, it gives CASSQEGTGRSNEQFF.

This chain links TRBV5-6 with TRBJ2-7; TRBD1 is a possible D gene (5 bases). The CDR3 consists of 14 residues. V was pared by 1 base and J by 3 bases, with 11 bases between. CDR1 is SGHDT and CDR2 is YYEEEE in the germline V gene. The CDR3 loop reads CASSLSGHLYEQYF. CDR3 nucleotides: TGTGCCAGCAGCTTGTCAGGACACCTCTACGAGCAGTACTTC.

This clone occurred once. V gene TRBV30 combines with J gene TRBJ1-2, with D perhaps matching TRBD1 (5 bases). The CDR3 has 14 residues. Germline loops: CDR1 GTSNPN, CDR2 SVGIG (reference sequence). V gave up 1 base and J gave up 5 bases, with 14 bases separating them. The CDR3 is CAWSGQQNLYGYTF. CDR3 DNA: TGTGCCTGGAGTGGACAGCAGAATCTATATGGCTACACCTTC.

The chain carries TRBV29-1 and TRBJ2-3, with 9 bases lining up with TRBD1. V shed 7 bases and J 5 bases; nucleotides not matched to a gene: 13. CDR1 is SQVTM, CDR2 ANQGSEA, per germline. The CDR3 covers 15 residues. CDR3 in amino acids: CSAVVPGTGLDTQYF. CDR3 DNA sequence: TGCAGCGCGGTTGTCCCCGGGACAGGGTTAGATACGCAGTATTTT.

DNA of the CDR3: TGTGCCAGCGGGACTAGCGGGCTGTTGCAGTACTTC. This encodes CASGTSGLLQYF. V is TRBV27 and J is TRBJ2-7, with TRBD2 matching 12 bases. This CDR3 comprises 12 residues. Germline loops: CDR1 MNHEY, CDR2 SMNVEV (reference sequence). V trimming: 8 bases; J trimming: 9 bases; junction bases outside the gene matches: 5.